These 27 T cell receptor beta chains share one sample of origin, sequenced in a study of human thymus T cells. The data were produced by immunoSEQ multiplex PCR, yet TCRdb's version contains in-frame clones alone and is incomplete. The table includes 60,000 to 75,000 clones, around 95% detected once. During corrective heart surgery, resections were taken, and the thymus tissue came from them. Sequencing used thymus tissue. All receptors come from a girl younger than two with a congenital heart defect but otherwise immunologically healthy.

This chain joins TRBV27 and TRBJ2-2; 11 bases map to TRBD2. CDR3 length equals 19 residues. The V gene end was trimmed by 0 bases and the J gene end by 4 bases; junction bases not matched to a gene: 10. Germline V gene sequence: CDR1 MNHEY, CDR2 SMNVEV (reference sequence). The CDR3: CASSLSSTTTSGITGELFF. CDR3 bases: TGTGCCAGCAGTTTATCCTCCACCACGACTAGCGGGATCACCGGGGAGCTGTTTTTT.

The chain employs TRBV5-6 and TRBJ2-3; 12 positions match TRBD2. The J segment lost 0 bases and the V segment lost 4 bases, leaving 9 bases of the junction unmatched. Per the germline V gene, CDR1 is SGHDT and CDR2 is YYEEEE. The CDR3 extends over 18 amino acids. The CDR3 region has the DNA TGTGCCAGCAGCCAGACTAGCGGGAGTCGTCCTAGCACAGATACGCAGTATTTT. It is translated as CASSQTSGSRPSTDTQYF.

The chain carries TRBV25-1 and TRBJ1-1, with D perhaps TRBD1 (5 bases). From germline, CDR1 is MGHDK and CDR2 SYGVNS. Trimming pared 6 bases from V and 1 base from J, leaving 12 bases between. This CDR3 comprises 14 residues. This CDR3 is CASSRWGKNTEAFF. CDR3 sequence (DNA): TGTGCCAGCAGCCGGTGGGGGAAGAACACTGAAGCTTTCTTT.

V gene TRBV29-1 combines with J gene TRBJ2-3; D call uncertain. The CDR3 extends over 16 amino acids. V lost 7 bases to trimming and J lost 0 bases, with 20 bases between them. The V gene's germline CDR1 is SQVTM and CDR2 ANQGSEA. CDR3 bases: TGCAGCGCCCTAGGTCCTGACTCTCCTAGCACAGATACGCAGTATTTT. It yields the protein CSALGPDSPSTDTQYF.

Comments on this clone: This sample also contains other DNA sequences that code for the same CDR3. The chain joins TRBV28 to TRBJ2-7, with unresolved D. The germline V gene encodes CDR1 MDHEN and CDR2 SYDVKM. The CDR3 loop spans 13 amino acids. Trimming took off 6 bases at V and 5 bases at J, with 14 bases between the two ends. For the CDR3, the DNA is TGTGCCAGCAGCCACTTGAACATTCACGAGCAGTACTTC. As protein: CASSHLNIHEQYF.

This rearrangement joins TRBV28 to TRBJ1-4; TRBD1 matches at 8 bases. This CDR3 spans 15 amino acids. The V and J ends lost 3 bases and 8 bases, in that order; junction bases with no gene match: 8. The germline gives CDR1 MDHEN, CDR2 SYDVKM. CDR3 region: CASSFGGQGHEKLFF. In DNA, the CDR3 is TGTGCCAGCAGTTTCGGTGGACAGGGACACGAAAAACTGTTTTTT.

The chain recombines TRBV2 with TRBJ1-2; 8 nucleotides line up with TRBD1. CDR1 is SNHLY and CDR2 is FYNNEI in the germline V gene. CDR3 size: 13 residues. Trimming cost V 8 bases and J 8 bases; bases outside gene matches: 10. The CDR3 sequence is CASPPHRTGGYTF. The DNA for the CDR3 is TGTGCCAGCCCGCCCCACAGGACAGGGGGCTACACCTTC.

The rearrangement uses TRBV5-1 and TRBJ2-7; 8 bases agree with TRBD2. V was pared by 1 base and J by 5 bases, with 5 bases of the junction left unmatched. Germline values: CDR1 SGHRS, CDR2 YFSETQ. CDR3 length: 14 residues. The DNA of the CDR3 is TGCGCCAGCAGCTTGAAGGGACTAGTCAACGAGCAGTACTTC. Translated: CASSLKGLVNEQYF.

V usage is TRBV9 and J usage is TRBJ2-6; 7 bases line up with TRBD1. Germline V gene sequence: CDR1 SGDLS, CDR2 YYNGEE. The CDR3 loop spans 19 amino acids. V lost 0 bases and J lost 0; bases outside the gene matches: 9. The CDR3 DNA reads TGTGCCAGCAGCGTAGCCCGCGAGGGGGCTCTCTCTGGGGCCAACGTCCTGACTTTC. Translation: CASSVAREGALSGANVLTF. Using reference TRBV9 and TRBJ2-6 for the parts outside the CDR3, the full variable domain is DSGVTQTPKHLITATGQRVTLRCSPRSGDLSVYWYQQSLDQGLQFLIQYYNGEERAKGNILERFSAQQFPDLHSELNLSSLELGDSALYFCASSVAREGALSGANVLTFGAGSRLTVL.

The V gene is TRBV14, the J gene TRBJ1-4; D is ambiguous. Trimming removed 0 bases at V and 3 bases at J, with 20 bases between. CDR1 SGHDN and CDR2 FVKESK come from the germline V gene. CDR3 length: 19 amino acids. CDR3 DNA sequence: TGTGCCAGCAGCCAAGATCGGGCCACAGAAGGGATCCCTAATGAAAAACTGTTTTTT. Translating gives CASSQDRATEGIPNEKLFF.

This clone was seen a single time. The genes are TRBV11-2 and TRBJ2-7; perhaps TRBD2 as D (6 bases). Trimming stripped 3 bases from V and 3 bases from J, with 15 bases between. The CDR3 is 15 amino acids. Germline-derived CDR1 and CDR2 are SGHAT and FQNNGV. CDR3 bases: TGTGCCAGCAGCTTTCGGAGGGGACTTTACTACGAGCAGTACTTC. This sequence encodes CASSFRRGLYYEQYF.

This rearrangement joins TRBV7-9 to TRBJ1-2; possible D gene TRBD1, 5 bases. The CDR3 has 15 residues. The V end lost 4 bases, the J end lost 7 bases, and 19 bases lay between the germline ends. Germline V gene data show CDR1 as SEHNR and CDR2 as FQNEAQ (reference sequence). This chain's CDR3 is CASSSSLTDWGGYTF. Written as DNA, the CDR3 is TGTGCCAGCAGCTCATCCTTGACAGACTGGGGTGGCTACACCTTC.

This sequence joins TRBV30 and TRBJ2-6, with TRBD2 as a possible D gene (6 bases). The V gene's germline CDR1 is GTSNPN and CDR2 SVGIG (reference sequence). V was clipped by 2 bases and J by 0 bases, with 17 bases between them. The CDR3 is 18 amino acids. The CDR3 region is CAWSWGLSPSSGANVLTF. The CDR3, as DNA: TGTGCCTGGAGTTGGGGACTGAGTCCCAGCTCTGGGGCCAACGTCCTGACTTTC.

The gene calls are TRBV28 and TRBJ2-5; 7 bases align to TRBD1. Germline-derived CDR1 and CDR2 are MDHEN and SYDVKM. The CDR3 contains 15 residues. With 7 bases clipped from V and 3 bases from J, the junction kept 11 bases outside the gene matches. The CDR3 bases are TGTGCCAGCAAGTCCCCGATCGACAGGGAAGAGACCCAGTACTTC. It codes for CASKSPIDREETQYF.

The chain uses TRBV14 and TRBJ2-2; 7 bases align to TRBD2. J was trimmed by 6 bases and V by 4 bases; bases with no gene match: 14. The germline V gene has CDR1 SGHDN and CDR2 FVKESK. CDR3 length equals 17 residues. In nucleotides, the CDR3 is TGTGCCAGCAGCCCCCCCTCCGGGACTAACTCTCCCGGGGAGCTGTTTTTT. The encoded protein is CASSPPSGTNSPGELFF.

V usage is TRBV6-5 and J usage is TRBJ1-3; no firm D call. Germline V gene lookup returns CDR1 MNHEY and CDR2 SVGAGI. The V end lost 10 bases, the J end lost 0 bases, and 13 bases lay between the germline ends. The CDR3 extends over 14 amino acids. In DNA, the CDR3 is TGTGCCACCTCTCCCACCTCCTCTGGAAACACCATATATTTT. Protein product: CATSPTSSGNTIYF.

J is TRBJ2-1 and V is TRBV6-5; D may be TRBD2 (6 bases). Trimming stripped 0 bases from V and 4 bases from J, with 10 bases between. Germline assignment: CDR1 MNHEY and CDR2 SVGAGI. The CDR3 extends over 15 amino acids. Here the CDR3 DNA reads TGTGCCAGCAGTTACTCCGGGACTGAGTACAATGAGCAGTTCTTC. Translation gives CASSYSGTEYNEQFF.

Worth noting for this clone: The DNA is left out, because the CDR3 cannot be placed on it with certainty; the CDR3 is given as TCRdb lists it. The CDR3 loop reads CASSSSVNEQFF. V and J are TRBV28 and TRBJ2-1; TRBD2, the table's D call, lacks a check against the DNA. The CDR3 contains 12 residues when both ends are counted. Germline CDR1 is MDHEN and CDR2 is SYDVKM.

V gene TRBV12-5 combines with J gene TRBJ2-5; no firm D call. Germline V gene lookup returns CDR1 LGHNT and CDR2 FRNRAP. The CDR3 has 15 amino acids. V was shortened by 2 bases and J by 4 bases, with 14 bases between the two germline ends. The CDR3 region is CASGLPTLERETQYF. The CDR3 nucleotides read TGTGCTAGTGGTTTGCCCACTTTAGAAAGAGAGACCCAGTACTTC.

In DNA form, the CDR3 reads TGTGCCAGCAGTGAAGCGCCGAGGGCGTATGGCTACACCTTC. Protein sequence: CASSEAPRAYGYTF. V usage is TRBV2 and J usage is TRBJ1-2; D is ambiguous. The CDR3 loop spans 14 amino acids. Germline V lookup: CDR1 SNHLY, CDR2 FYNNEI. The V end lost 0 bases, the J end lost 5 bases, and 10 bases lay between the germline ends.

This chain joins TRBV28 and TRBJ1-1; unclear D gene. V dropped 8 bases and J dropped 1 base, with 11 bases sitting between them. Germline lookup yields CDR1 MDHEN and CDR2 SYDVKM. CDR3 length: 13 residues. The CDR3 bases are TGTGCCAGCGGAGGACGGCAGAACACTGAAGCTTTCTTT. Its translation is CASGGRQNTEAFF.

CDR3 nucleotide sequence: TGTGCCAGCAGCCAAGAGGGGACCCAAGAGACCCAGTACTTC. Its protein is CASSQEGTQETQYF. The chain recombines TRBV14 with TRBJ2-5, with D perhaps being TRBD1 or TRBD2 (5 bases each). Trimming shortened V by 0 bases and J by 1 base, and 6 bases separated the two germline ends. The CDR3 totals 14 residues. Germline assignment: CDR1 SGHDN and CDR2 FVKESK. The full variable domain, rest sourced from reference TRBV14 and TRBJ2-5, is EAGVTQFPSHSVIEKGQTVTLRCDPISGHDNLYWYRRVMGKEIKFLLHFVKESKQDESGMPNNRFLAERTGGTYSTLKVQPAELEDSGVYFCASSQEGTQETQYFGPGTRLLVL.

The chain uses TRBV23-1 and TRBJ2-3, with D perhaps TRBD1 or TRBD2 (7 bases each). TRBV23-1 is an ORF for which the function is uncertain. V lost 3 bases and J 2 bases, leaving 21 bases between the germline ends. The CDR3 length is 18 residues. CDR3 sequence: CASSHPTLTGRVTDTQYF. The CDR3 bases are TGCGCCAGCAGTCACCCTACTCTGACAGGGAGGGTCACAGATACGCAGTATTTT.

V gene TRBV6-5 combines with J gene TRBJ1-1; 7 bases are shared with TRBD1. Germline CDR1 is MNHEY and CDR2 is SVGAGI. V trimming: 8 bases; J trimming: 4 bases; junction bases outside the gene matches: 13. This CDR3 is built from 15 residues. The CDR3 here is CASGKTGPKFTEAFF. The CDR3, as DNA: TGTGCCAGCGGTAAGACAGGGCCGAAATTCACTGAAGCTTTCTTT.

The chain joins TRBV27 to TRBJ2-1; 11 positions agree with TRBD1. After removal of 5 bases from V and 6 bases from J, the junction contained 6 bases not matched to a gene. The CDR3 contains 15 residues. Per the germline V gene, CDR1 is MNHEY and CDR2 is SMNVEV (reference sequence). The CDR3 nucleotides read TGTGCCAGCAGTCCCGGACAGGGGGCAGGCAATGAGCAGTTCTTC. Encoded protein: CASSPGQGAGNEQFF.

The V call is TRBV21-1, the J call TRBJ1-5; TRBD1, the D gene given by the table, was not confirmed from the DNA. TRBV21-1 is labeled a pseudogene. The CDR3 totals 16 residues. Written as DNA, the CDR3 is TGTGCCAGCAGCTTTGGCCCAGGGTGCCGGTTTTGGCCCCAGCATTTT. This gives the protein CASSFGPGCRFWPQHF.

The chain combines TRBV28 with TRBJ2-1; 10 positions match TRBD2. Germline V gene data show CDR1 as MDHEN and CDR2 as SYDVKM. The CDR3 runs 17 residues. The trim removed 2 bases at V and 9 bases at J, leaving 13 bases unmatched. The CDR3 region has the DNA TGTGCCAGCAGTTTAAAGTATAAGCGGGAGGGCCTAAGTGAGCAGTTCTTC. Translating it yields CASSLKYKREGLSEQFF.